The 2 T cell receptor beta chains reported below all come from one sample, sequenced in a study of graft-versus-host responses after intestinal transplantation. These receptors are not linked to any known antigen. Assay used: immunoSEQ multiplex PCR; TCRdb lists only in-frame clones, some missing. The sample has tens of thousands of clones; roughly 90% are singletons. Source: unstimulated CD8+ T cells sorted from spleen or lymph node cells, taken before intestinal transplant. All receptors derive from a human donor who received an intestinal transplant.

The chain uses TRBV6-5 and TRBJ1-6; no clear D gene. The germline gives CDR1 MNHEY, CDR2 SVGAGI. The V end lost 2 bases, the J end lost 6 bases, and 8 bases lay between the germline ends. CDR3 size: 14 residues. The CDR3, as DNA: TGTGCCAGCAGTTACGGGCAGTTTAATTCACCCCTCCACTTT. Translating it yields CASSYGQFNSPLHF.

The chain joins TRBV10-3 to TRBJ1-3, with 7 bases aligning to TRBD1. V lost 6 bases, J lost 9 bases, and 5 bases stayed unmatched. Germline CDR1 reads ENHRY; CDR2 reads SYGVKD. This CDR3 has 12 amino acids. CDR3 amino acids: CAIRGTASTIYF. The CDR3 DNA sequence: TGTGCCATCAGGGGGACAGCGAGCACCATATATTTT.